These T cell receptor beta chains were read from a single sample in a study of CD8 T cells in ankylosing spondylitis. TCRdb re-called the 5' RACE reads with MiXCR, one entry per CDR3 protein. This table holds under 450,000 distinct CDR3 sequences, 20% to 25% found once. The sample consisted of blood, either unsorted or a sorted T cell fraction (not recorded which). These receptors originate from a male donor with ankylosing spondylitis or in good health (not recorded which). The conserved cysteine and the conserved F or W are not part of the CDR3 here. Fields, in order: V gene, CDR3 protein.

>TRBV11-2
ASRIAPDTQY
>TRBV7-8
ASSPGTARNQPQH
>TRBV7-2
ASSLVGVGAPLH
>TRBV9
ASSVDPGQARETQY
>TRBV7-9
ASSFGSGAVEQY
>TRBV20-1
SARGGTSGSSSYNEQF
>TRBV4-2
ASSQDGGSEQF
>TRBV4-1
ASSQGLDTDTQY
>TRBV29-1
SAEEPGGWEQF
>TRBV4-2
ASSQPLSASTDTQY
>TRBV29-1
SVEGVRDEQF
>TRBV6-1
ASSEVSGLAGHEQY
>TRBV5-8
ASELLFTGQNEKLF
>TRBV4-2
ASNSPELNTGELF
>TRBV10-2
ASSETFSSYEQY
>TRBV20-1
SASSTDTQY
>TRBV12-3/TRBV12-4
ASSLVLGSDNEQF
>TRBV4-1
ASSPGTSAGEQY
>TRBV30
AWSGGSLYNEQF
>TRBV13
ASSLEGSAGGNEQY
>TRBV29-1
SATGVGNIQY
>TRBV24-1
ASGQGANTQY
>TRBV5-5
ASSLSKGYNQPQH
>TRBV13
ASSPDPSGYEQY
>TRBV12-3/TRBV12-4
ASSTGTASGQF
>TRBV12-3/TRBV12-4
ASSFGTGFGEQY
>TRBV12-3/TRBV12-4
ASSPTSGGPNEQF
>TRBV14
ASRAGIKIGELF
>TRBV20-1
SAKSDRGDTTNEKLF
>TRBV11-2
ASSLPIRGTNPYEQY
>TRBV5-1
ASSLVGGGPGEVGELF
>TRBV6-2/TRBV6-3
ASRLGAGGARQPQH
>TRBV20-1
SAGDSRLLYEQY
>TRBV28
ASSFSGQGQYDYTDTQY
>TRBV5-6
ASRREYRDRGPDGELF
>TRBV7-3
ASSSGTAVKAKNIQY
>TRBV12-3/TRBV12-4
ASSLWLADTGELF
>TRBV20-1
SAREGLGQETQY
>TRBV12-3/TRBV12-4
ASGIGGGGQPQH
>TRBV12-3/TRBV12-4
ASSLWDRVDEQF
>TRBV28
ASAGGYNEQF
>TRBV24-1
ATSDFQGGETQY
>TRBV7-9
ASSRTLEAF
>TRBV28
ASSDRVAYEQY
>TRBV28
ASRKGTSGGLSYEQY
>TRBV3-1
ASSQERSLFGGASYNEQF
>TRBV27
ASSLASGGGDTQY
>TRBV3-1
ASAPPGTSGGYTDTQY
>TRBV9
ASSVGAGGNGEQY
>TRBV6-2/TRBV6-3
ASSYSGVYNEQF
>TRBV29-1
SSLGGGADDEQY
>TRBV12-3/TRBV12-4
ASSFRDRVKEKLF
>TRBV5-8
ASSAGGGGRTDTQY
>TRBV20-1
SASGQNNEQF
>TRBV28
ASSLGTSGGRSYNEQF
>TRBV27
ASSTDRELAEAF
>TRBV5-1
ASSWDFGRDTGELF
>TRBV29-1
SVERQDRGWETQY